This TCR beta chain appears in the sequencing data of a study of shared clonotypes between healthy human individuals. Study at large: Contributing individuals were a couple of females and three males aged 18 to 49.

The CDR3 is 16 residues long, counting both termini. Germline V lookup: CDR1 MNHEY, CDR2 SMNVEV (reference sequence). Notes on this clone: The antigen is not known. The DNA is omitted, as the CDR3 cannot be located on it reliably, and the CDR3 follows TCRdb's listing.

Naivety among CD8 cells was defined by CD45RO negativity and positive CCR7 selection, thereby excluding terminally differentiated effector memory CD45RA+ cells. The method was immunoSEQ multiplex PCR; TCRdb's version includes in-frame clones alone and lacks a portion of them. The sample consists of about 2.1 million clones, just over 90% of them appearing once. General study findings and limits: The diversity represented, both genetic and in exposure history, was limited by few donors.

The sequence came from a man younger than 30 in good health. Some clones in this sample may be carry-over from other donors' samples. The chain couples TRBV27 to TRBJ2-1; the D segment call TRBD1 is taken from the table without a DNA check. Sequenced sample: naive CD8+ T cells from PBMCs. The CDR3 here is CASSSSQGERSNEQFF.